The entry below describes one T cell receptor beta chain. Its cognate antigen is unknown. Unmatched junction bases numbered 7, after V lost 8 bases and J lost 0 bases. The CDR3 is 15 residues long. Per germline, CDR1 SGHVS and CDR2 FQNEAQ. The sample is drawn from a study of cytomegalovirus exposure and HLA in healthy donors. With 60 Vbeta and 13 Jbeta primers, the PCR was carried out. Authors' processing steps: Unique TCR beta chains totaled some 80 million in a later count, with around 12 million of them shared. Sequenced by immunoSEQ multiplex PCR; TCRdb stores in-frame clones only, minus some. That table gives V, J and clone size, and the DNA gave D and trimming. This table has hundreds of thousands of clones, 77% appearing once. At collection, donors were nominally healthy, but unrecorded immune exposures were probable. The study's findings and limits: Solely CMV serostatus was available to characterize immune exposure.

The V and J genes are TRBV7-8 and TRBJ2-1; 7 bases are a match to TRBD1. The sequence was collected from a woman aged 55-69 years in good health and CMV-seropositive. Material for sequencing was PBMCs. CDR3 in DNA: TGTGCCAGCTGCCTAGCAGGGGGCTCCTACAATGAGCAGTTCTTC. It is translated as CASCLAGGSYNEQFF. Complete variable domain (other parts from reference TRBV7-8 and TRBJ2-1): GAGVSQSPRYKVAKRGQDVALRCDPISGHVSLFWYQQALGQGPEFLTYFQNEAQLDKSGLPSDRFFAERPEGSVSTLKIQRTQQEDSAVYLCASCLAGGSYNEQFFGPGTRLTVL.